This T cell receptor (beta chain) was recorded in a study of cytomegalovirus exposure and HLA in healthy donors (dated by TCRdb to 2017 to 2019). With regard to the full study: An earlier analysis of approximately 550 of the donors reported 250 to 300 Gb of sequence data and about 100 million unique TCR beta sequences from approximately 180 million T cells. Roughly 310 gigabases of sequencing data and approximately 80 million unique TCR sequences were included in an early release covering 550 to 800 HLA-typed donors. Of the roughly 400 genotyped donors, around 81% fell in the genetic ancestry cluster associated with self-reported Caucasian donors. The study was designed to test whether signatures of past pathogen exposure could be identified by cataloging public T cell receptors. The study used immunosequencing to profile the T cell repertoires of approximately 640 subjects and linked those repertoires to cytomegalovirus serostatus. Along with the approximately 700-subject first cohort, a separate validation cohort of over 90 different subjects was used. To predict cytomegalovirus infection status, the study combined high-throughput TCR immunosequencing, statistical association of individual TCRs with disease status, and machine learning. A later analysis re-examined previously published TCR beta repertoires from just over 650 donors and added high-resolution HLA genotyping to investigate patterns of TCR occurrence. The later analysis used no new phenotypic data to find candidate immune exposures, relying instead on TCR beta sequences and their occurrence across donors. An earlier analysis of some 500 of the donors applied high-throughput TCR beta sequencing to assess whether each TCR beta V gene segment acted as functional or pseudogenic. Donor age, sex, ethnicity and CMV serostatus were compiled alongside the repertoire data. Genome-wide SNP genotypes for about three fifths of the roughly 670 donors were used in a later genetic analysis, which treated that subset as a discovery cohort. All discovery cohort repertoires had been generated on a single sequencing platform. Class I and class II HLA loci were covered by the typing at four-digit resolution. The number of donors typed differed by locus, with about 629-630 for A, B, C, DRB1 and DQB1, about 500 for DQA1, 606 for DPA1, and some 440 for DPB1. Because of strong linkage in the cohort, five DR-DQ haplotypes were treated as single units for association and clustering. On average, roughly 240,000 unique TCR beta nucleotide sequences were sequenced per donor among 398 genotyped donors of the cohort, with 15% to 20% of those sequences being non-productive. Broad study findings and their caveats: Only TCR beta chains were sequenced in this cohort, and the absence of alpha or paired-chain data limited detectable features. In a later genetic analysis, a missense DCLRE1C variant was associated with V-gene and J-gene trimming of TCR beta chains, and the association was replicated in an independent cohort. According to a later analysis, parvovirus B19, influenza, CMV and Epstein-Barr virus appeared linked to several top co-occurrence clusters. The study listed 164 TCR beta chains as associated with cytomegalovirus. Seventeen rarely observed V segments, including chromosome 9 orphons, were excluded from the earlier analysis of a few hundred of the donors because counts were too low. Cytomegalovirus status was reported to be diagnosed by the classifier with high specificity and sensitivity in both the original and validation cohorts. In a later analysis, some 17,000 TCR beta sequences were associated with specific HLA alleles at a false discovery rate of 0.05. In a later analysis, the rate of TCR association differed among HLA loci, with DRB1 alleles having the most associated TCRs and HLA-C alleles having the fewest. In a later genetic analysis, fewer N-insertions in productive TCRs were reported among donors in an Asian-associated ancestry cluster than the roughly 700-donor mean. Correlated functional status among segregating V segments might be attributable to linkage disequilibrium, but an unknown experimental factor could not be ruled out. A later analysis found that HLA-associated TCR beta chains were more clonally expanded and had lower generation probabilities than equally common non-associated chains. CMV serostatus was the only immune exposure information available for the cohort. Strong co-occurrence of HLA alleles, especially DR and DQ, made assigning TCR associations to individual alleles difficult. A further reported finding was that TCR beta sequences accurately predicted the HLA-A and HLA-B alleles for most subjects in the first cohort. In vitro tests confirmed that a few of the cytomegalovirus-associated TCR beta chains recognize cytomegalovirus antigens. Roughly uniform sequencing depth across donors was assumed in presence/absence analyses, although this assumption may not hold. Most CMV-associated TCR beta chains appeared to be HLA-restricted in a later analysis, and the HLA associations seemed to be driven largely by CMV exposure. Because some donors lacked HLA typing at each locus, the association tests relied only on the typed subset. Broadly in line with IMGT annotations, most TCR beta V segments showed up in productive rearrangements about 87% or about 30% of the time in an earlier analysis of several hundred of the donors. A cluster of highly shared sequence variants was judged likely to represent a technical artifact of the sequencing pipeline. Most TCR sequences were seen in very few donors, while some public TCRs were found in many individuals. Because the 87-base-pair reads could not distinguish some IMGT-functional V segments, including TRBV6-2 and TRBV6-3, those segments were excluded. It was suggested by the authors that the approach could potentially be generalized to other disease states and immunological phenotypes.

The cohort comprised some 730 healthy bone marrow donors. Cohort members were all nominally healthy when sampled, although unrecorded immune exposures were likely present. The donor tested CMV seropositive and was one of the 289 seropositive cohort members. A peripheral blood sample was collected from each donor, and TCR beta sequencing was performed on peripheral blood mononuclear cells. The Qiagen DNeasy Blood Extraction Kit was used to extract genomic DNA from the blood cell samples. Reading from cysteine to phenylalanine, the CDR3 counts 18 amino acids. Only the CDR3 part of the read is kept: 54 bases, read in frame from the first base. V has 7 bases trimmed and J has 7 bases trimmed; junction bases matching no gene number 20. Via the germline V gene, CDR1 is MRHNA and CDR2 SNTAGT. As concerns this clone: Its antigen has not been determined. No much larger clonotype is one base removed from it; base qualities were not supplied.

Libraries were constructed by the immunoSEQ multiplex PCR assay. The multiplex PCR relied on a mix of 60 forward primers for TCR Vbeta segments and 13 reverse primers for TCR Jbeta segments. Amplification of the CDR3 region of rearranged TCR beta genes was performed with a multiplex PCR assay on genomic DNA. The amplified TCR beta libraries were sequenced on the Illumina HiSeq System as 87-base-pair reads. Regarding the original processing steps: In a later analysis, tens of millions of unique TCR beta chains were counted across the 650 to 750 repertoires, and about 9.9 million of these chains were shared by at least two donors. Raw reads were error-corrected and collapsed into unique sequences with a nearest-neighbor algorithm that merged closely related sequences to remove PCR and sequencing errors. To assign V, D and J gene segments, CDR3 sequences were aligned to IMGT reference sequences. For a sequence to be retained, a match of at least six nucleotides was required to both a V gene segment and a J gene segment. Rearrangements were called productive when the CDR3 lacked stop codons and stayed in frame with V and J; all others were non-productive. CDR3 was defined according to IMGT convention as the region running from the second conserved V-encoded cysteine to the conserved J-encoded phenylalanine. The earlier analysis of some 600 of the donors excluded sequences that lacked an unambiguous match to a single V gene segment. In an earlier analysis of almost 600 of the donors, a V segment was called functional when productive rearrangements were above 56.7%, and segregating when the standard deviation between donors exceeded 5%. A statistical classification framework was built for diagnosing cytomegalovirus status from the catalog of TCR beta chain sequences. In a later analysis, V and J genes were assigned by comparing TCR nucleotide sequences against IMGT/GENE-DB human TR gene sequences. In a later analysis, CDR3 sequences and most-parsimonious VDJ recombination scenarios were assigned using the TCRdist pipeline. In a later analysis, every TCR beta chain was defined by the combination of its CDR3 amino acid sequence and its V-gene family, and reads without a unique V-gene family were dropped. In a later analysis, a few hundred highly shared, low-generation-probability nucleotide sequences were removed to address suspected cross-contamination and a sequencing artifact. In a later analysis, a clonal expansion index for each public chain was calculated from normalized within-repertoire ranks of inferred template counts. A later analysis computed generation probabilities with a VDJ recombination model fitted to out-of-frame rearrangements, and checked the results against IGoR. Hypergeometric tests were used in a later analysis to score TCR-TCR, TCR-HLA and TCR-CMV co-occurrence, with a repertoire-size bias correction applied to the TCR pairs. To estimate false discovery rates, a later analysis permuted the HLA or CMV assignments 20 times. In a later analysis, co-occurring TCRs were grouped using DBSCAN, with TCRdist sequence similarity added in when clustering inside HLA-allele-positive subsets. Repertoires with fewer than 30,000 or more than 120,000 public chains, plus five repertoires with anomalous nucleotide sharing, were excluded from co-occurrence clustering. The clones in this table, taken by TCRdb from immuneACCESS, are in-frame only. Not every clone is retained; where verified, under half of the shortfall comes from an unresolved V gene, and the cause of the rest is unknown. The V and J calls and the clone size are those of that table, but D and trimming were determined from the DNA. Present in this sample are about 150,000 clones, over 70% of which were seen just once. About 6.9% of the sample is in the top ten clones.

This TCR was sampled from a woman aged 40 to 50 in good health and CMV-seropositive. In this chain, TRBV6-4 is recombined with TRBJ2-2, with 8 middle bases fitting TRBD2. The sequenced sample was PBMCs. The CDR3 protein: CASTIRESRGGPNGELFF. The sequence in DNA is TGTGCCAGCACTATTCGGGAAAGTCGGGGGGGCCCTAACGGGGAGCTGTTTTTT.